One and the same sample provided the 11 T cell receptor beta chains below, sequenced in a study of control samples from healthy donors and cancer patients. TCRdb's table, derived via immunoSEQ multiplex PCR, lists solely in-frame clones and lacks some. There are about 150,000 clones in the sample; just under 95% occur only once, and about 5.6% lies in the top ten. Sequencing input: blood. Every receptor here comes from a middle-aged man in good health.

This clone came up once. The chain recombines TRBV6-1 with TRBJ2-3; weak D call: TRBD2 (6 bases). The germline V and J ends were trimmed by 0 bases and 8 bases, with 18 bases remaining between them. Per the germline V gene, CDR1 is MNHNS and CDR2 is SASEGT. This CDR3 comprises 16 residues. This chain's CDR3 is CASSEAGGLSSITQYF. The CDR3 DNA is TGTGCCAGCAGTGAAGCTGGGGGGTTGTCCTCAATTACGCAGTATTTT.

In its sample, this clone was seen once. The chain has TRBV18 and TRBJ2-5; D possibly corresponds to TRBD1 (6 bases). In germline, CDR1 is KGHSH, CDR2 LQKENI. V was shortened by 3 bases and J by 5 bases, with 10 bases between the two germline ends. The CDR3 is 13 residues long. Written as DNA, the CDR3 is TGTGCCAGCTCACCTACAGGGTTGGAGACCCAGTACTTC. The encoded protein is CASSPTGLETQYF. Variable domain in full (rest from reference TRBV18 and TRBJ2-5): NAGVMQNPRHLVRRRGQEARLRCSPMKGHSHVYWYRQLPEEGLKFMVYLQKENIIDESGMPKERFSAEFPKEGPSILRIQQVVRGDSAAYFCASSPTGLETQYFGPGTRLLVL.

This rearrangement joins TRBV9 to TRBJ2-7, with D perhaps TRBD1 (5 bases). The CDR3 covers 14 residues. Trimming removed 2 bases from V and 1 base from J, with 10 bases in between. Germline CDR1 SGDLS, CDR2 YYNGEE. CDR3 loop: CASSVQGGSYEQYF. The CDR3 DNA sequence: TGTGCCAGCAGCGTGCAGGGTGGGTCCTACGAGCAGTACTTC.

The rearrangement links TRBV12-3 or TRBV12-4 to TRBJ2-3, with D possibly matching TRBD2 (5 bases). The CDR3 is made up of 10 amino acids. The V end was cut by 8 bases, the J end by 6 bases, with 6 bases between. CDR3 loop: CASCGDTQYF. CDR3 bases: TGTGCCAGCTGCGGGGATACGCAGTATTTT.

This clone occurred once. The chain employs TRBV24-1 and TRBJ1-2; 7 bases match TRBD1. The CDR3 runs to 13 residues. The germline V gene has CDR1 KGHDR and CDR2 SFDVKD. J gave up 0 bases and V 9 bases, and 3 bases lay outside the gene matches. This CDR3 is CATGDSANYGYTF. CDR3 coding DNA: TGTGCCACCGGGGACAGTGCTAACTATGGCTACACCTTC.

This chain links TRBV6-2 or TRBV6-3 with TRBJ1-2; 7 positions match TRBD1. The CDR3 spans 13 residues. CDR1 and CDR2 (germline): MNHEY, SVGEGT. V lost 5 bases, J lost 4 bases, and 4 bases stayed unmatched. Written as DNA, the CDR3 is TGTGCCAGCAGTGTAGGGGGCGGCTATGGCTACACCTTC. Translation gives CASSVGGGYGYTF.

V usage is TRBV7-3 and J usage is TRBJ1-6; 7 nucleotides line up with TRBD1. The V gene's germline CDR1 is SGHTA and CDR2 FQGTGA. V shed 4 bases and J 5 bases; nucleotides not matched to a gene: 2. The CDR3 runs 14 residues. This CDR3 is CASSSGQHNSPLHF. The CDR3 bases are TGTGCCAGCAGCTCGGGACAGCATAATTCACCCCTCCACTTT.

This clone has more than one count but fewer than ten. This chain links TRBV18 with TRBJ1-1; no definite D call. Germline CDR1 KGHSH, CDR2 LQKENI. CDR3 size: 15 residues. V dropped 3 bases and J dropped 1 base, with 12 bases sitting between them. The CDR3 coding sequence is TGTGCCAGCTCACCGGAGGGAAGGGCGAACACTGAAGCTTTCTTT. This encodes CASSPEGRANTEAFF. The full variable domain, with the rest looked up from reference TRBV18 and TRBJ1-1, is NAGVMQNPRHLVRRRGQEARLRCSPMKGHSHVYWYRQLPEEGLKFMVYLQKENIIDESGMPKERFSAEFPKEGPSILRIQQVVRGDSAAYFCASSPEGRANTEAFFGQGTRLTVV.

The gene calls are TRBV5-6 and TRBJ2-7; D not certain. The CDR3 contains 13 residues. V lost 3 bases and J lost 2, with 9 bases in between. CDR1 and CDR2 (germline): SGHDT, YYEEEE. The CDR3 DNA is TGTGCCAGCAGCTCGGGCCGTCCCTACGAGCAGTACTTC. This codes for CASSSGRPYEQYF.

The gene calls are TRBV5-1 and TRBJ1-2; the D is unclear. Trimming stripped 0 bases from V and 9 bases from J, with 15 bases between. The CDR3 loop spans 14 amino acids. Germline V gene sequence: CDR1 SGHRS, CDR2 YFSETQ. The DNA for the CDR3 is TGCGCCAGCAGCTTGGATGTGCTCATGGGGAGCTACACCTTC. This sequence encodes CASSLDVLMGSYTF.

The rearrangement joins TRBV24-1 to TRBJ2-3, with a weak D call TRBD1 (6 bases). The V end was cut by 5 bases, the J end by 3 bases, with 17 bases between. From germline, CDR1 is KGHDR and CDR2 SFDVKD. The CDR3 has 16 residues. CDR3 in amino acids: CATSADDRFLTDTQYF. The CDR3 bases are TGTGCCACCAGTGCCGACGACAGGTTTCTTACAGATACGCAGTATTTT.